This T cell receptor (beta chain) stems from a study of cytomegalovirus exposure and HLA in healthy donors. Assay: immunoSEQ multiplex PCR; the TCRdb copy retains only in-frame clones and omits some. Of under 200,000 clones detected, 75% to 90% appear once; the ten largest clones hold about 2.3%. This clone has a single count. Antigen: not known. Whole-study results and caveats: Reported results showed that the classifier diagnosed cytomegalovirus status with high specificity and sensitivity. Most observed TCR sequences were rare, whereas some public TCRs were detected in many donors. Overall, roughly 170 TCR beta chains were annotated as cytomegalovirus-associated. In vitro work confirmed that a few CMV-associated chains recognize CMV antigens.

Trimming took 4 bases from V and 9 from J, leaving 19 bases between them. The germline V gene encodes CDR1 SQVTM and CDR2 ANQGSEA. The CDR3 runs to 14 residues. The chain is built from TRBV29-1 and TRBJ2-1; D remains unclear. The specimen sequenced was PBMCs. This TCR came from a woman aged 18-29 years in good health and CMV-seronegative. The CDR3 DNA reads as TGCAGCGTTGCGGAGAGTGGAGAGTTTGGTGAGCAGTTCTTC. As protein: CSVAESGEFGEQFF.